Each of the 11 T cell receptor beta chains below was sequenced from the same sample in a study of blood T cell repertoires in COVID-19. TCRdb's table, derived via immunoSEQ multiplex PCR, lists solely in-frame clones and lacks some. Of around 500,000 clones in the sample, 88% were seen once. Sequencing was carried out using PBMCs or T cells enriched from blood (not recorded which). Receptors were obtained from a woman aged 35 to 49 who had recovered from COVID-19.

This chain uses TRBV5-4 with TRBJ2-7, with D perhaps matching TRBD2 (6 bases). This CDR3 region has 15 residues. V shed 4 bases and J shed 3 bases, with 17 bases lying between them. Germline V gene lookup returns CDR1 SGHNT and CDR2 YYREEE (reference sequence). The CDR3 coding sequence is TGTGCCAGCAGCAACGAAGGGAGCGGGCTCTACGAGCAGTACTTC. Protein product: CASSNEGSGLYEQYF.

The chain combines TRBV2 with TRBJ1-2; TRBD1 is a possible D gene (5 bases). Looked up from germline, CDR1 is SNHLY and CDR2 is FYNNEI. The CDR3 contains 15 residues. Trimming removed 0 bases at V and 5 bases at J, with 13 bases between. The CDR3 sequence is CASSEANSGVYGYTF. The CDR3, as DNA: TGTGCCAGCAGTGAAGCCAACTCGGGGGTGTATGGCTACACCTTC. Using reference TRBV2 and TRBJ1-2 for the parts outside the CDR3, the full variable domain is EPEVTQTPSHQVTQMGQEVILRCVPISNHLYFYWYRQILGQKVEFLVSFYNNEISEKSEIFDDQFSVERPDGSNFTLKIRSTKLEDSAMYFCASSEANSGVYGYTFGSGTRLTVV.

The genes are TRBV6-1 and TRBJ2-3, with TRBD2 matching over 7 bases. The CDR3 is made up of 15 amino acids. The junction had 6 bases not matched to a gene; V was cut back by 0 bases and J by 6 bases. Germline-derived CDR1 and CDR2 are MNHNS and SASEGT. Here the CDR3 DNA reads TGTGCCAGCAGTGAAGCCGGGGGGTCCACGGATACGCAGTATTTT. Its protein is CASSEAGGSTDTQYF.

The chain carries TRBV27 and TRBJ2-2; TRBD1 matches 8 bases. V trimming: 3 bases; J trimming: 3 bases; junction bases outside the gene matches: 3. Germline values: CDR1 MNHEY, CDR2 SMNVEV (reference sequence). The CDR3 has 15 amino acids. The CDR3 loop reads CASSFRGLDTGELFF. In DNA, the CDR3 is TGTGCCAGCAGTTTCAGGGGGCTCGACACCGGGGAGCTGTTTTTT.

Remarks on this clone: One end of the junction is discordant with germline, which a read error may explain. The V call is TRBV5-1, the J call TRBJ2-3, with 12 bases that match TRBD2. CDR3 length: 13 residues. Germline V gene data show CDR1 as SGHRS and CDR2 as YFSETQ. The CDR3 loop reads CASSLSRLAGEHF. The CDR3 DNA is TGCGCCAGCAGCTTGTCGCGACTAGCGGGAGAGCATTTT. The complete variable domain, with remaining parts taken from reference TRBV5-1 and TRBJ2-3, reads KAGVTQTPRYLIKTRGQQVTLSCSPISGHRSVSWYQQTPGQGLQFLFEYFSETQRNKGNFPGRFSGRQFSNSRSEMNVSTLELGDSALYLCASSLSRLAGEHFGPGTRLTVL.

The chain uses TRBV7-2 and TRBJ2-7, with 10 bases that match TRBD1. Germline V gene sequence: CDR1 SGHTA, CDR2 FQGNSA. V lost 1 base to trimming and J lost 2 bases; unmatched junction nucleotides: 5. The CDR3 is 16 residues long. DNA for the CDR3: TGTGCCAGCAGCTTAGGGTTGGGACAGGGGACCTACGAGCAGTACTTC. Encoded protein: CASSLGLGQGTYEQYF.

The chain couples TRBV5-1 to TRBJ1-5; 8 bases match TRBD1. This CDR3 comprises 14 residues. Looked up from germline, CDR1 is SGHRS and CDR2 is YFSETQ. The ends lost 4 bases at V and 2 bases at J; junction bases unmatched: 2. CDR3: CASSQTGGNQPQHF. CDR3 nucleotides: TGCGCCAGCAGCCAGACAGGGGGCAATCAGCCCCAGCATTTT.

The chain links TRBV12-3 or TRBV12-4 to TRBJ1-1, with D hard to call. CDR3 length: 12 residues. Trimming shortened V by 5 bases and J by 6 bases, and 10 bases separated the two germline ends. The CDR3 is CASSNLGAEAFF. The CDR3 DNA follows: TGTGCCAGCAGTAACTTGGGAGCTGAAGCTTTCTTT.

This clone appeared once. The chain employs TRBV5-1 and TRBJ2-3; TRBD1 matches at 8 bases. CDR3 length: 19 residues. Per germline, CDR1 SGHRS and CDR2 YFSETQ. V lost 2 bases, J lost 2 bases, and 16 bases stayed unmatched. This CDR3 reads CASSFTTTGQGRNTDTQYF. CDR3 nucleotide sequence: TGCGCCAGCAGCTTCACGACTACCGGACAGGGCCGCAACACAGATACGCAGTATTTT.

The chain employs TRBV6-5 and TRBJ2-3; D ambiguous. This CDR3 spans 15 amino acids. In germline, CDR1 is MNHEY, CDR2 SVGAGI. V was shortened by 10 bases and J by 6 bases, with 23 bases between the two germline ends. In nucleotides, the CDR3 is TGTGCCACCAGACCCGTCGGCACGGCCAGGGATACGCAGTATTTT. It translates to CATRPVGTARDTQYF.

The chain couples TRBV3-1 (or the pseudogene TRBV3-2) to TRBJ2-1; unclear D gene. V lost 4 bases to trimming and J lost 6 bases, with 13 bases between them. The CDR3 contains 14 residues. Looked up from germline, CDR1 is LGHDT and CDR2 is YNNKEL (reference sequence). The CDR3 bases are TGTGCCAGCAGCCGGCCCCTCCCCCCCAATGAGCAGTTCTTC. As protein: CASSRPLPPNEQFF.